Presented here are 23 T cell receptor beta chains from one specimen sequenced in a study of blood T cell repertoires in COVID-19. TCRdb's copy holds only in-frame clones and misses some; the assay was immunoSEQ multiplex PCR. The data contain 310,000 or so clones, roughly 90% of them seen just once; the ten biggest clones take up roughly 4%. Input material: peripheral blood. All receptors derive from a woman in her 50s with active or convalescent COVID-19.

This chain uses TRBV7-9 with TRBJ1-1, with 10 nucleotides matching TRBD1. Germline V gene sequence: CDR1 SEHNR, CDR2 FQNEAQ (reference sequence). The CDR3 has 16 residues. The V gene end was trimmed by 4 bases and the J gene end by 3 bases; junction bases not matched to a gene: 8. CDR3 region: CASSSTGGKGDTEAFF. The CDR3 DNA follows: TGTGCCAGCAGCTCGACAGGGGGCAAGGGGGACACTGAAGCTTTCTTT.

This sequence joins TRBV6-5 and TRBJ2-5; TRBD1 matches 11 bases. The CDR3 is made up of 15 amino acids. The V gene end was trimmed by 4 bases and the J gene end by 5 bases; junction bases not matched to a gene: 6. Germline assignment: CDR1 MNHEY and CDR2 SVGAGI. The CDR3 sequence: CASSWTGGLGETQYF. In DNA, the CDR3 is TGTGCCAGCAGTTGGACAGGGGGCCTTGGGGAGACCCAGTACTTC.

The chain has TRBV27 and TRBJ1-3; 8 bases match TRBD1. Germline CDR1 reads MNHEY; CDR2 reads SMNVEV (reference sequence). V shed 6 bases and J 2 bases; nucleotides not matched to a gene: 3. This CDR3 has 14 amino acids. The CDR3 region is CASRLQGAGNTIYF. The CDR3 DNA sequence: TGTGCCAGCAGACTACAGGGGGCTGGAAACACCATATATTTT.

The chain joins TRBV5-4 to TRBJ2-2, with a possible D match to TRBD1 (6 bases). The CDR3 extends over 15 amino acids. Trimming shortened V by 5 bases and J by 7 bases, and 18 bases separated the two germline ends. The germline V gene encodes CDR1 SGHNT and CDR2 YYREEE (reference sequence). In DNA, the CDR3 is TGTGCCAGCAGTTCCGGGACAATGATAGGCGGGGAGCTGTTTTTT. This codes for CASSSGTMIGGELFF.

This clone was observed once. V usage is TRBV6-2 or TRBV6-3 and J usage is TRBJ2-1; TRBD2 matches 14 bases. Germline assignment: CDR1 MNHEY and CDR2 SVGEGT. V trimming: 5 bases; J trimming: 8 bases; junction bases outside the gene matches: 23. This CDR3 contains 21 residues. For the CDR3, the DNA is TGTGCCAGCAGTAACCAAAGACCCGGGACTAGCGGGAGACTGGGAATGGATGAGCAGTTCTTC. It encodes CASSNQRPGTSGRLGMDEQFF.

The rearrangement links TRBV3-1 (or the pseudogene TRBV3-2) to TRBJ1-2; D unresolved. CDR1 LGHDT and CDR2 YNNKEL come from the germline V gene (reference sequence). V dropped 4 bases and J dropped 7 bases, with 19 bases sitting between them. The CDR3 contains 15 residues. The CDR3 spells CASSLQRPGWFGYTF. The DNA for the CDR3 is TGTGCCAGCAGCCTCCAGCGACCGGGATGGTTTGGCTACACCTTC.

The chain combines TRBV7-3 with TRBJ2-1; 10 bases fit TRBD1. The V segment lost 5 bases and the J segment 5 bases; nucleotides outside the gene matches: 9. In germline, CDR1 is SGHTA, CDR2 FQGTGA. The CDR3 loop spans 16 amino acids. The CDR3 DNA is TGTGCCAGCAGCGCACAGACAGGGGGCGCGCACAATGAGCAGTTCTTC. It encodes CASSAQTGGAHNEQFF.

Only one count was recorded for this clone. The chain has TRBV9 and TRBJ1-6, with D perhaps matching TRBD1 (6 bases). The CDR3 totals 16 residues. V dropped 2 bases and J dropped 4 bases, with 13 bases sitting between them. Germline CDR1 and CDR2: SGDLS and YYNGEE. The CDR3 DNA is TGTGCCAGCAGCGTGGACAGTCCCATGTATAATTCACCCCTCCACTTT. The encoded protein is CASSVDSPMYNSPLHF. Drawing the rest from reference TRBV9 and TRBJ1-6, the complete variable domain is DSGVTQTPKHLITATGQRVTLRCSPRSGDLSVYWYQQSLDQGLQFLIQYYNGEERAKGNILERFSAQQFPDLHSELNLSSLELGDSALYFCASSVDSPMYNSPLHFGNGTRLTVT.

This chain connects TRBV27 to TRBJ2-1, with TRBD1 matching 9 bases. V was pared by 2 bases and J by 7 bases, with 6 bases of the junction left unmatched. Germline CDR1 MNHEY, CDR2 SMNVEV (reference sequence). The length of the CDR3 is 15 residues. The CDR3 sequence is CASSLRGDRVNEQFF. CDR3 nucleotides: TGTGCCAGCAGTTTAAGGGGGGACAGGGTTAATGAGCAGTTCTTC.

The table lists this clone with a few counts. The rearrangement links TRBV10-3 to TRBJ2-7; tentatively, D is TRBD1 (6 bases). The CDR3 is 15 amino acids. Germline lookup yields CDR1 ENHRY and CDR2 SYGVKD. Trimming pared 3 bases from V and 1 base from J, leaving 13 bases between. The CDR3 DNA follows: TGTGCCATCAGTGAATTCAGGGGTGTTTCCTACGAGCAGTACTTC. Translating it yields CAISEFRGVSYEQYF.

This sequence joins TRBV6-5 and TRBJ2-3; D remains ambiguous. The CDR3 is 12 amino acids. The V end was cut by 4 bases, the J end by 4 bases, with 6 bases between. From germline, CDR1 is MNHEY and CDR2 SVGAGI. In DNA, the CDR3 is TGTGCCAGCAGTTCCCATTCAGATACGCAGTATTTT. Translating it yields CASSSHSDTQYF.

The CDR3 coding sequence is TGTGCCAGCAGTGCAGGGGGCTCTGGCAATCAGCCCCAGCATTTT. Protein sequence: CASSAGGSGNQPQHF. This chain joins TRBV28 and TRBJ1-5; 8 positions match TRBD1. The CDR3 has 15 amino acids. The V gene's germline CDR1 is MDHEN and CDR2 SYDVKM. V gave up 5 bases and J gave up 2 bases; unmatched junction bases: 5.

The V gene is TRBV4-3, the J gene TRBJ1-5; maybe TRBD1 (5 bases). Germline CDR1 reads LGHNA; CDR2 reads YSLEER. Trimming removed 4 bases at V and 3 bases at J, with 13 bases between. CDR3 size: 15 residues. For the CDR3, the DNA is TGCGCCAGCAGCCTGGGGAGGGGAGACAATCAGCCCCAGCATTTT. Amino acids: CASSLGRGDNQPQHF.

The chain recombines TRBV28 with TRBJ1-5, with D possibly matching TRBD1 (6 bases). The V end lost 5 bases, the J end lost 0 bases, and 17 bases lay between the germline ends. In germline, CDR1 is MDHEN, CDR2 SYDVKM. The CDR3 covers 17 residues. The CDR3 DNA reads TGTGCCAGCAGTCCCCGCTGGGGGCCTTTTAGCAATCAGCCCCAGCATTTT. This translates into CASSPRWGPFSNQPQHF. Based on the CDR3 plus reference TRBV28 and TRBJ1-5, the full variable domain is DVKVTQSSRYLVKRTGEKVFLECVQDMDHENMFWYRQDPGLGLRLIYFSYDVKMKEKGDIPEGYSVSREKKERFSLILESASTNQTSMYLCASSPRWGPFSNQPQHFGDGTRLSIL.

The chain recombines TRBV5-6 with TRBJ2-7; the D gene is possibly TRBD1 (8 bases). The germline CDR1 and CDR2 sequences are SGHDT and YYEEEE. The CDR3 runs 17 residues. Trimming stripped 5 bases from V and 0 bases from J, with 21 bases between. The CDR3 bases are TGTGCCAGCAGAAAGGACAGGGAGGGTCCCAGCTCCTACGAGCAGTACTTC. Translated: CASRKDREGPSSYEQYF.

CDR3 DNA sequence: TGTGCCAGCAGCTTAATGGCGAACACTGAAGCTTTCTTT. Amino acid sequence: CASSLMANTEAFF. This rearrangement joins TRBV7-3 to TRBJ1-1; D is ambiguous. CDR1 and CDR2 from the germline V gene are SGHTA and FQGTGA. V shed 1 base and J shed 1 base, with 4 bases lying between them. This CDR3 spans 13 amino acids.

CDR3 nucleotides: TGCAGTGCTAGCGGGGCCGGGGAGCTGTTTTTT. Translating it yields CSASGAGELFF. This chain links TRBV20-1 with TRBJ2-2; weak D call: TRBD2 (5 bases). V was clipped by 3 bases and J by 6 bases, with 5 bases between them. The germline V gene has CDR1 DFQATT and CDR2 SNEGSKA (reference sequence). There are 11 residues in the CDR3.

The J gene is TRBJ1-3, the V gene TRBV30; a weak D match, TRBD1 (5 bases). The CDR3 sequence is 16 residues long. Germline V lookup: CDR1 GTSNPN, CDR2 SVGIG (reference sequence). Deletions cut 5 bases from V and 1 base from J, with 18 bases between. The CDR3 spells CAWYKRDRVSGNTIYF. The CDR3 DNA reads TGTGCCTGGTATAAGCGGGACCGCGTTTCTGGAAACACCATATATTTT.

The chain recombines TRBV3-1 (or the pseudogene TRBV3-2) with TRBJ1-2, with D tentatively TRBD1 (5 bases). This CDR3 is 13 amino acids long. Germline V lookup: CDR1 LGHDT, CDR2 YNNKEL (reference sequence). V was clipped by 1 base and J by 5 bases, with 8 bases between them. Here the CDR3 reads CASSQGPGYGYTF. CDR3 nucleotides: TGTGCCAGCAGCCAAGGACCAGGGTATGGCTACACCTTC.

This clone was detected only once. This CDR3 reads CASSPTGTGGRPVHF. CDR3 bases: TGTGCCAGCAGCCCTACTGGGACAGGGGGCCGTCCTGTCCACTTT. This chain joins TRBV7-8 and TRBJ1-6, with 12 bases fitting TRBD1. V was clipped by 5 bases and J by 17 bases; unmatched bases: 13. The CDR3 totals 15 residues. Germline V gene lookup returns CDR1 SGHVS and CDR2 FQNEAQ.

In its sample, this clone was seen once. The chain links TRBV6-5 to TRBJ2-1; TRBD2 aligns across 9 bases. In germline, CDR1 is MNHEY, CDR2 SVGAGI. There are 14 residues in the CDR3. Losses at the gene ends were 6 bases for V and 6 bases for J; bases not matched to a gene: 6. The CDR3 DNA reads as TGTGCCAGCAGCTTTAGCGGGAGTCGCAATGAGCAGTTCTTC. Translated: CASSFSGSRNEQFF.

The V call is TRBV6-6, the J call TRBJ2-7; 12 bases fit TRBD1. Per the germline V gene, CDR1 is MNHNY and CDR2 is SVGAGI (reference sequence). The CDR3 runs to 14 residues. V trimming: 5 bases; J trimming: 5 bases; junction bases outside the gene matches: 4. CDR3 coding DNA: TGTGCCAGCAGTAGGGACAGGGGGCAGGACGAGCAGTACTTC. This sequence encodes CASSRDRGQDEQYF.

This clone was observed a handful of times. The genes are TRBV6-4 and TRBJ2-1, with 7 bases matching TRBD1. The CDR3 spans 15 residues. After removal of 6 bases from V and 0 bases from J, the junction contained 5 bases not matched to a gene. CDR1 is MRHNA and CDR2 is SNTAGT in the germline V gene. The CDR3 here is CASREQGFSYNEQFF. CDR3 DNA: TGTGCCAGCAGGGAACAGGGGTTCTCCTACAATGAGCAGTTCTTC.